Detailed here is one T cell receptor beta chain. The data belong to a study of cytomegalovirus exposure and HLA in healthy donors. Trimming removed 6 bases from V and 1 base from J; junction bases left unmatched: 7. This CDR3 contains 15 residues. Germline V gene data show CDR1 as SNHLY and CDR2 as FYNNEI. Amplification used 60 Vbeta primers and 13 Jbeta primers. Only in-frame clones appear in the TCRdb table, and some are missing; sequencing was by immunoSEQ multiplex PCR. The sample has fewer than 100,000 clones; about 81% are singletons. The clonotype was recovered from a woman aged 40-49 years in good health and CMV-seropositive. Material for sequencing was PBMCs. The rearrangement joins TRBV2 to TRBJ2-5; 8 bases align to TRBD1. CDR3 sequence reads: CASSPQTGVQETQYF. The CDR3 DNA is TGTGCCAGCAGCCCGCAGACAGGGGTCCAAGAGACCCAGTACTTC.